These 7 T cell receptor beta chains originate from one sample sequenced in a study of T-cell reconstitution after alpha-beta-depleted transplantation in children. TCRbeta library construction was performed incorporating unique molecular identifiers. TCRdb fed the PCR reads into MiXCR, producing one record per CDR3 protein. The sample includes fewer than 1 million distinct CDR3 sequences, 15% to 20% of them seen just once. The sample was PBMCs, mostly from graft donor cells, taken 360 days after TCRalphabeta/CD19-depleted stem cell transplant. The source is a male patient aged 10 to 17 who had a stem cell transplant for acute lymphoblastic leukemia, so the T cells may come from the graft donor.

The chain is built from TRBV19 and TRBJ2-1; tentatively, D is TRBD1 (6 bases). CDR1 and CDR2 from the germline V gene are LNHDA and SQIVND (reference sequence). The CDR3 extends over 13 amino acids. This chain's CDR3 is CASRSRGLGEQFF. The CDR3 bases are TGTGCGTCGAGGAGTAGGGGGTTGGGTGAGCAGTTCTTC.

Here the CDR3 reads CSVDRHNEQFF. The CDR3 DNA is TGCAGCGTTGATCGCCACAATGAGCAGTTCTTC. The V and J genes are TRBV29-1 and TRBJ2-1; D gene uncertain. Germline CDR1 SQVTM, CDR2 ANQGSEA. The CDR3 consists of 11 residues. V was shortened by 3 bases and J by 5 bases, with 5 bases between the two germline ends.

The gene calls are TRBV7-3 and TRBJ2-1, with 12 bases matching TRBD2. The CDR3 is 18 residues long. From germline, CDR1 is SGHTA and CDR2 FQGTGA. The V segment lost 1 base and the J segment 0 bases; nucleotides outside the gene matches: 4. The CDR3 spells CASSLRSSGGVSYNEQFF. The DNA of the CDR3 is TGTGCCAGCAGCTTAAGGTCTAGCGGGGGGGTCTCCTACAATGAGCAGTTCTTC.

In its sample, this clonotype was seen many times. The CDR3 sequence is CASSWTSGRFGEQFF. The CDR3 coding sequence is TGCGCCAGCAGCTGGACTAGCGGGAGATTTGGTGAGCAGTTCTTC. The J gene is TRBJ2-1, the V gene TRBV5-1; 13 bases agree with TRBD2. Germline CDR1 reads SGHRS; CDR2 reads YFSETQ. The CDR3 spans 15 residues. The V gene end was trimmed by 3 bases and the J gene end by 9 bases; junction bases not matched to a gene: 6.

This clonotype was counted a few times. V usage is TRBV9 and J usage is TRBJ2-1; 12 bases line up with TRBD2. The CDR3 spans 15 residues. V was clipped by 3 bases and J by 8 bases; unmatched bases: 6. The V gene's germline CDR1 is SGDLS and CDR2 YYNGEE. In DNA, the CDR3 is TGTGCCAGCAGCGCTAGCGGGAGGGCCTTCTATGAGCAGTTCTTC. Protein: CASSASGRAFYEQFF.

In this sample, this clonotype turned up many times. The chain's CDR3 is CASSPVRDISNQPQHF. The CDR3 DNA is TGTGCCAGCTCACCAGTTAGGGACATTAGCAATCAGCCCCAGCATTTT. J is TRBJ1-5 and V is TRBV18; TRBD1 might be the D (6 bases). The CDR3 covers 16 residues. With 2 bases removed from V and 0 bases from J, the gap between germline ends came to 11 bases. Germline V gives CDR1 KGHSH, CDR2 LQKENI.

This clonotype has a handful of counts. V is TRBV20-1 and J is TRBJ2-1; 10 bases are shared with TRBD1. This CDR3 has 14 amino acids. The J segment lost 4 bases and the V segment lost 5 bases, leaving 5 bases of the junction unmatched. Germline CDR1 is DFQATT and CDR2 is SNEGSKA (reference sequence). CDR3 DNA: TGCAGTGCTGAACGGACAGGGGGGTACAATGAGCAGTTCTTC. Protein: CSAERTGGYNEQFF.